This T cell receptor (beta chain) comes out of a study of shared clonotypes between healthy human individuals. In the study overall: A couple of women and a few men aged 18 to 49 served as donors. Study-wide results and caveats: Depth of sequencing was expected to influence donor clonotype sharing.

A note on this clone: The antigen is not known.

The authors ran the assay at deep level. Assay: immunoSEQ multiplex PCR; the TCRdb copy retains only in-frame clones and omits some. The data contain over 2 million clones, about 95% of them seen just once; the ten biggest clones take up approximately 1.2%. Positively selected for CCR7, the CD45RO-negative cells used as naive CD8 cells excluded terminally differentiated effector memory CD45RA+ cells. The study enrolled healthy HIV-negative adults without recent acute infections or vaccinations as donors. Germline V lookup: CDR1 LNHDA, CDR2 SQIVND (reference sequence). This CDR3 contains 16 residues. V lost 5 bases, J lost 0 bases, and 14 bases lay in between.

The sequenced material came from naive CD8+ T cells sorted from blood. This clonotype was sampled from a man aged 18 to 35 in good health. The chain couples TRBV19 to TRBJ1-5, with D possibly matching TRBD1 (6 bases). For the CDR3, the DNA is TGTGCCAGTAGTCTCCGGACAGAATATAGCAATCAGCCCCAGCATTTT. It translates to CASSLRTEYSNQPQHF.